This entry concerns a single T cell receptor beta chain. This sample is part of a study of identical twins. Through template switching, a universal primer site was introduced, and the cDNA contained unique molecular identifiers. TCRdb recomputed calls from the 5' RACE reads with MiXCR, one row per CDR3 protein. The repertoire holds more than 600,000 distinct CDR3 sequences, with roughly 18% as singletons. These data also formed part of another study, on T cells expressing NK-cell markers.

Sequencing was done on a sample of PBMCs. The receptor was derived from a woman younger than 35 in good health.

CDR3: CASSRGSIQETQYF. The CDR3, as DNA: TGCGCCAGCTCTCGCGGATCAATACAAGAGACCCAGTACTTC. V is TRBV5-1 and J is TRBJ2-5; D not certain. The germline CDR1 and CDR2 sequences are SGHRS and YFSETQ. V was trimmed by 7 bases and J by 2 bases, leaving 15 bases between them. CDR3 length: 14 residues.